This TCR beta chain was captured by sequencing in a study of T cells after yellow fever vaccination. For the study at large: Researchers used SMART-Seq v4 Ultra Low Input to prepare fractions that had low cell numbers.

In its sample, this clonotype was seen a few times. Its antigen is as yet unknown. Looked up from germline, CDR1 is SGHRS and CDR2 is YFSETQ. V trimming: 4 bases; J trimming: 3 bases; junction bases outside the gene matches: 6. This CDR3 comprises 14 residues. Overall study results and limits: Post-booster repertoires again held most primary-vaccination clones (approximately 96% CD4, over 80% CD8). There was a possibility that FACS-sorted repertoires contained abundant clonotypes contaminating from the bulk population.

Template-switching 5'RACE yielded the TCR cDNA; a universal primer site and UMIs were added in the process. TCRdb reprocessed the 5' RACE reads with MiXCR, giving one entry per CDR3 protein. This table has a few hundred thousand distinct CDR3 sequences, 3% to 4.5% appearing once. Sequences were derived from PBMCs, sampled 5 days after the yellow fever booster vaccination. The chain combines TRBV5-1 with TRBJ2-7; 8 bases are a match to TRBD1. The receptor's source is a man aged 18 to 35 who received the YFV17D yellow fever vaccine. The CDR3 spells CASSGPQGDYEQYF. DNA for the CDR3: TGCGCCAGCAGCGGACCACAGGGGGACTACGAGCAGTACTTC.